The rows below give T cell receptor beta chains drawn from one sample of a study of blood T cells in healthy people across ages. TCRdb passed the 5' RACE reads through MiXCR, listing each CDR3 protein once. The sample contains around 900,000 distinct CDR3 sequences, roughly half of which appear only once. What was sequenced was blood. The source is a woman aged 60-70 years in good health. Each CDR3 is given with its conserved first and last residue. A D gene is named only where the DNA matches it firmly. Size is stated for part of the rows, as once, few or many counts, or as a class when the clone is expanded.

D	size	V	J	CDR3	DNA
NA	few	TRBV7-2	TRBJ2-4	CASSSNGKNIQYF	TGTGCCAGCAGCTCGAACGGGAAAAACATTCAGTACTTC
NA	few	TRBV3-1	TRBJ2-4	CASSQSKGNIQYF	TGTGCCAGCAGCCAGAGCAAGGGGAACATTCAGTACTTC
NA	NA	TRBV29-1	TRBJ2-1	CSVEVTANNEQFF	TGCAGCGTTGAAGTAACGGCCAACAATGAGCAGTTCTTC
NA	NA	TRBV6-5	TRBJ2-5	CASRQLNEQYF	TGTGCCAGCAGGCAGCTCAATGAGCAGTACTTC
TRBD2	NA	TRBV20-1	TRBJ2-1	CSARGGLAGANEQFF	TGCAGTGCGAGGGGGGGACTAGCGGGAGCAAATGAGCAGTTCTTC
NA	NA	TRBV2	TRBJ2-3	CASSGESTDTQYF	TGTGCCAGCAGTGGGGAAAGCACAGATACGCAGTATTTT
NA	NA	TRBV7-8	TRBJ2-5	CASSKGLVGEEETQYF	TGTGCCAGCAGCAAAGGGTTGGTTGGCGAAGAAGAGACCCAGTACTTC
NA	few	TRBV10-3	TRBJ2-5	CAISRGETQYF	TGTGCCATCAGTCGGGGAGAGACCCAGTACTTC
NA	NA	TRBV28	TRBJ2-5	CASSPGPETQYF	TGTGCCAGCAGTCCCGGCCCCGAGACCCAGTACTTC
NA	NA	TRBV18	TRBJ1-1	CASSPKEVDTEAFF	TGTGCCAGCTCACCTAAGGAGGTGGACACTGAAGCTTTCTTT
TRBD2	few	TRBV11-2	TRBJ2-6	CASSHTPGLTRSGANVLTF	TGTGCCAGCAGCCATACTCCGGGACTAACCCGCTCTGGGGCCAACGTCCTGACTTTC
NA	NA	TRBV11-2	TRBJ2-1	CASSVSRALNEQFF	TGTGCCAGCAGCGTGAGTAGGGCTCTAAATGAGCAGTTCTTC
NA	NA	TRBV3-1	TRBJ1-5	CASSPRTATGPQHF	TGTGCCAGCAGCCCGAGGACGGCGACGGGGCCCCAGCATTTT
NA	NA	TRBV4-1	TRBJ2-7	CASSLNSVGDYEQYF	TGCGCCAGCAGCCTCAACAGCGTAGGCGACTACGAGCAGTACTTC
NA	many	TRBV20-1	TRBJ1-6	CSAKRGELNSPLHF	TGCAGTGCTAAGCGGGGGGAACTGAATTCACCCCTCCACTTT
NA	NA	TRBV7-6	TRBJ2-5	CASSSFPQETQYF	TGTGCCAGCAGTTCTTTCCCCCAAGAGACCCAGTACTTC
TRBD2	many	TRBV7-2	TRBJ2-1	CASSVGTSGREQFF	TGTGCCAGCAGCGTAGGGACTAGCGGGAGAGAACAGTTCTTC
NA	NA	TRBV28	TRBJ2-3	CASNLIGATTDTQYF	TGTGCCAGCAATCTTATCGGGGCCACCACAGATACGCAGTATTTT
NA	NA	TRBV3-1	TRBJ2-5	CASSLGLDTTQYF	TGTGCCAGCAGCCTGGGCCTAGACACGACCCAGTACTTC
NA	NA	TRBV6-1	TRBJ2-5	CASSRTYQETQYF	TGTGCCAGCAGTCGGACATACCAAGAGACCCAGTACTTC
TRBD2	NA	TRBV12-3/TRBV12-4	TRBJ2-1	CASSSPGTSGRSEQFF	TGTGCCAGCAGTTCCCCGGGGACTAGCGGGAGAAGTGAGCAGTTCTTC
NA	NA	TRBV2	TRBJ2-3	CASSEESGYGTQYF	TGTGCCAGCAGTGAGGAGTCAGGCTACGGTACGCAGTATTTT
NA	NA	TRBV10-3	TRBJ2-7	CAISNRAALAAYEQYF	TGTGCCATCAGTAACCGTGCGGCGCTAGCCGCCTACGAGCAGTACTTC
TRBD2	NA	TRBV4-2	TRBJ2-7	CASSLLSGTSGDEQYF	TGTGCCAGCAGCCTACTCTCCGGGACTAGCGGTGACGAGCAGTACTTC